This entry lists 23 T cell receptor beta chains sequenced from one sample in a study of response to subunit inactivated influenza vaccine. TCRdb itself ran the RT-PCR reads through MiXCR, one entry per CDR3 protein. The data contain 500,000 to 650,000 distinct CDR3 sequences, 6% to 9% of them singletons. The sequencing used PBMCs from blood, collected around 25 months after vaccination. The receptors here all came from a man between 50 and 75 years old who received an inactivated influenza vaccine.

Only a few counts were recorded for this clonotype. The rearrangement joins TRBV19 to TRBJ1-1; D ambiguous. Germline lookup yields CDR1 LNHDA and CDR2 SQIVND (reference sequence). V was cut by 3 bases and J by 1 base, with 9 bases left in between. The CDR3 runs to 14 residues. Here the CDR3 reads CASSISNRNTEAFF. The DNA for the CDR3 is TGTGCCAGTAGTATTTCTAACAGGAACACTGAAGCTTTCTTT.

This clonotype was observed a few times. This sequence joins TRBV6-2 or TRBV6-3 and TRBJ2-3; a weak D match, TRBD2 (6 bases). This CDR3 has 15 amino acids. V dropped 0 bases and J dropped 5 bases, with 12 bases sitting between them. CDR1 and CDR2 (germline): MNHEY, SVGEGT. The CDR3, as DNA: TGTGCCAGCAGTTACTCGAGGAGGGTGGGAGATACGCAGTATTTT. Encoded protein: CASSYSRRVGDTQYF.

This clonotype was observed at least ten times. The V gene is TRBV7-8, the J gene TRBJ2-2, with D hard to call. This CDR3 comprises 16 residues. Germline V gene data show CDR1 as SGHVS and CDR2 as FQNEAQ. Trimming cost V 2 bases and J 5 bases, with 15 bases left between them. The CDR3 sequence is CASSLLAGKGTGELFF. CDR3 in DNA: TGTGCCAGCAGCTTACTGGCCGGAAAAGGGACCGGGGAGCTGTTTTTT. The whole variable domain, remainder taken from reference TRBV7-8 and TRBJ2-2, is GAGVSQSPRYKVAKRGQDVALRCDPISGHVSLFWYQQALGQGPEFLTYFQNEAQLDKSGLPSDRFFAERPEGSVSTLKIQRTQQEDSAVYLCASSLLAGKGTGELFFGEGSRLTVL.

Only a few counts were recorded for this clonotype. The chain recombines TRBV6-1 with TRBJ2-3; 10 nucleotides agree with TRBD1. The CDR3 consists of 15 residues. Germline CDR1 is MNHNS and CDR2 is SASEGT. V lost 5 bases, J lost 2 bases, and 4 bases stayed unmatched. CDR3 sequence (DNA): TGTGCCAGCAGTCGGACAGGGGGAATCACAGATACGCAGTATTTT. It specifies CASSRTGGITDTQYF.

A few counts support this clonotype. This chain joins TRBV7-9 and TRBJ2-1, with TRBD2 identical over 12 bases. V was pared by 2 bases and J by 6 bases, with 2 bases of the junction left unmatched. Germline CDR1 is SEHNR and CDR2 is FQNEAQ (reference sequence). The CDR3 loop spans 15 amino acids. The CDR3 DNA is TGTGCCAGCAGCTTAAGACTAGCGGGAGCCAATGAGCAGTTCTTC. Translating gives CASSLRLAGANEQFF.

This clonotype was seen repeatedly, ten times or more. This sequence joins TRBV25-1 and TRBJ1-2; D possibly corresponds to TRBD1 (6 bases). This CDR3 has 12 amino acids. The V and J ends lost 2 bases and 7 bases respectively, with 8 bases between them. Germline V gene data show CDR1 as MGHDK and CDR2 as SYGVNS. The CDR3 DNA is TGTGCCAGCAGTGAACAGGGGCTTGGCTACACCTTC. Its translation is CASSEQGLGYTF.

The rearrangement joins TRBV6-2 or TRBV6-3 to TRBJ2-2, with 9 nucleotides matching TRBD1. Germline CDR1 reads MNHEY; CDR2 reads SVGEGT. This CDR3 has 15 amino acids. The J segment lost 6 bases and the V segment lost 7 bases, leaving 9 bases of the junction unmatched. DNA of the CDR3: TGTGCCAGCATTCCCTCGGACAGGGGAGCCGGGGAGCTGTTTTTT. Translation: CASIPSDRGAGELFF.

This clonotype was observed at least ten times. This chain uses TRBV29-1 with TRBJ1-1, with 11 bases fitting TRBD1. The CDR3 is 14 residues long. Trimming cost V 7 bases and J 5 bases; bases outside gene matches: 9. CDR1 is SQVTM and CDR2 is ANQGSEA in the germline V gene. CDR3 nucleotides: TGCAGCGCAGGGGACAGGGGGGAATTTACTGAAGCTTTCTTT. Its translation is CSAGDRGEFTEAFF.

The chain carries TRBV3-1 and TRBJ2-5; TRBD1 agrees at 9 bases. Looked up from germline, CDR1 is LGHDT and CDR2 is YNNKEL (reference sequence). V lost 6 bases, J lost 5 bases, and 10 bases stayed unmatched. The CDR3 runs 15 residues. The CDR3 protein is CASRKQGARLETQYF. As DNA, the CDR3 is TGTGCCAGCAGAAAACAGGGGGCTAGATTGGAGACCCAGTACTTC.

This clonotype has just a few counts. J is TRBJ1-5 and V is TRBV19; a weak D match, TRBD1 (5 bases). Germline CDR1 and CDR2: LNHDA and SQIVND (reference sequence). The length of the CDR3 is 13 residues. V was cut by 4 bases and J by 7 bases, with 11 bases left in between. The DNA of the CDR3 is TGTGCCAGTAGTAAAGGGGTGAGACAGCCCCAGCATTTT. Translated: CASSKGVRQPQHF.

A word on this clonotype: Germline and junction disagree at one end, which may indicate a read error. The chain recombines TRBV12-3 or TRBV12-4 with TRBJ1-3, with D possibly matching TRBD1 (6 bases). The CDR3 runs 15 residues. CDR3 nucleotides: TGTGCCAGCAGTTGGCAGGGGAGCTCTGGAAACACCACATATTTT. Translation gives CASSWQGSSGNTTYF.

This clonotype was observed a handful of times. This rearrangement joins TRBV15 to TRBJ2-1; D is ambiguous. V lost 2 bases and J lost 5, with 16 bases in between. The CDR3 runs 16 residues. CDR1 and CDR2 (germline): LNHNV, YYDKDF (reference sequence). The CDR3 sequence is CATSRSKWVADNEQFF. The CDR3 DNA reads as TGTGCCACCAGCAGATCTAAATGGGTAGCTGACAATGAGCAGTTCTTC.

A few counts support this clonotype. The chain recombines TRBV11-2 with TRBJ2-4; possible D gene TRBD2, 5 bases. CDR1 is SGHAT and CDR2 is FQNNGV in the germline V gene. CDR3 size: 13 residues. Trimming took off 5 bases at V and 8 bases at J, with 13 bases between the two ends. CDR3 in amino acids: CASSIRGGDIQYF. DNA of the CDR3: TGTGCCAGCAGCATTAGAGGAGGCGACATTCAGTACTTC.

This clonotype was counted many times. The chain couples TRBV6-2 or TRBV6-3 to TRBJ2-5; the D gene could be TRBD1 or TRBD2 (5 bases each). The CDR3 is made up of 14 amino acids. CDR1 and CDR2 (germline): MNHEY, SVGEGT. V was shortened by 3 bases and J by 2 bases, with 10 bases between the two germline ends. The CDR3 DNA is TGTGCCAGCAGTTATTCGGGACCTCAAGAGACCCAGTACTTC. Translating it yields CASSYSGPQETQYF.

This clonotype was counted between two and nine times. The J gene is TRBJ2-7, the V gene TRBV28; D remains ambiguous. V gave up 11 bases and J gave up 5 bases, with 7 bases separating them. This CDR3 spans 9 amino acids. Germline values: CDR1 MDHEN, CDR2 SYDVKM. The CDR3 is CAETNEQYF. The CDR3 DNA reads as TGTGCCGAAACGAACGAGCAGTACTTC.

The V call is TRBV30, the J call TRBJ1-4; maybe TRBD1 (6 bases). The germline CDR1 and CDR2 sequences are GTSNPN and SVGIG (reference sequence). The CDR3 totals 14 residues. V shed 0 bases and J shed 7 bases, with 12 bases lying between them. CDR3 in amino acids: CAWSVGGGVEKLFF. The CDR3 bases are TGTGCCTGGAGTGTGGGAGGGGGAGTTGAAAAACTGTTTTTT.

The chain couples TRBV18 to TRBJ1-5, with 9 bases matching TRBD1. The V segment lost 3 bases and the J segment 11 bases; nucleotides outside the gene matches: 8. Germline CDR1 and CDR2: KGHSH and LQKENI. There are 14 residues in the CDR3. This CDR3 reads CASSPGQGRGSQHF. In DNA form, the CDR3 reads TGTGCCAGCTCACCGGGACAGGGAAGGGGGTCCCAGCATTTT.

The chain joins TRBV12-3 or TRBV12-4 to TRBJ2-1; D unclear. Trimming took off 1 base at V and 7 bases at J, with 8 bases between the two ends. This CDR3 is built from 13 residues. The CDR3: CASSLEGTNEQFF. Here the CDR3 DNA reads TGTGCCAGCAGTTTAGAAGGCACGAATGAGCAGTTCTTC.

This clonotype occurred many times. This chain links TRBV18 with TRBJ2-3; D possibly corresponds to TRBD2 (5 bases). The length of the CDR3 is 16 residues. Trimming removed 2 bases from V and 3 bases from J, with 15 bases in between. The germline CDR1 and CDR2 sequences are KGHSH and LQKENI. In DNA form, the CDR3 reads TGTGCCAGCTCACCAATTATAACGGGAAGGACAGATACGCAGTATTTT. Translated: CASSPIITGRTDTQYF.

This rearrangement joins TRBV28 to TRBJ1-2; no clear D. CDR1 and CDR2 from the germline V gene are MDHEN and SYDVKM. Trimming took off 5 bases at V and 6 bases at J, with 19 bases between the two ends. There are 15 residues in the CDR3. CDR3 coding DNA: TGTGCCAGCAGTATCTCCCCGGGCCAGGCCCATGGCTACACCTTC. Protein sequence: CASSISPGQAHGYTF.

This clonotype was seen a handful of times. The rearrangement links TRBV10-3 to TRBJ2-7; 10 bases fit TRBD1. After removal of 0 bases from V and 3 bases from J, the junction contained 2 bases not matched to a gene. The germline CDR1 and CDR2 sequences are ENHRY and SYGVKD. The CDR3 loop spans 15 amino acids. CDR3 residues: CAISESDRGLYEQYF. The CDR3 DNA reads as TGTGCCATCAGTGAGTCTGACAGGGGGCTCTACGAGCAGTACTTC.

This clonotype was observed at least ten times. CDR3 in amino acids: CASRLSGVTDTQYF. CDR3 DNA: TGCGCCAGCAGGTTGTCGGGGGTCACAGATACGCAGTATTTT. This rearrangement joins TRBV5-1 to TRBJ2-3, with D perhaps matching TRBD2 (6 bases). Trimming cost V 5 bases and J 2 bases, with 12 bases left between them. The CDR3 is 14 amino acids. The germline V gene has CDR1 SGHRS and CDR2 YFSETQ.

The chain employs TRBV12-3 or TRBV12-4 and TRBJ2-1; D may be TRBD1 (5 bases). The V and J ends lost 6 bases and 7 bases respectively, with 10 bases between them. This CDR3 contains 12 residues. The DNA of the CDR3 is TGTGCCAGCAGAACGACAGTGAATGAGCAGTTCTTC. Translation: CASRTTVNEQFF.